Listed below are T cell receptor beta chains from one sample, sequenced in a study of T-cell memory formation after mild COVID-19. TCRdb redid the calling of the 5' RACE reads with MiXCR, one entry per CDR3 protein. The sample consists of hundreds of thousands of distinct CDR3 sequences, under 20% of them appearing once. The sequencing input was PBMCs or a T cell subset sorted from them (not recorded which). These receptors came from an adult woman who had mild COVID-19 (a few samples of this study predate the infection). Cell type and time point are not known. The CDR3 runs from the conserved cysteine through the conserved F or W. A D gene is named only where the DNA matches it firmly. Not every row has a clone size; where given, it reads once, few, many or a size class.

.,.,TRBJ1-1,TRBV7-9,TGTGCCAGCAGCTTAGCGCAGGGTTTCGGCACTGAAGCTTTCTTT,CASSLAQGFGTEAFF
TRBD2,.,TRBJ2-7,TRBV2,TGTGCCAGCAGTGGGCGGGCTAGCGGCTACGAGCAGTACTTC,CASSGRASGYEQYF
.,many,TRBJ1-1,TRBV3-1,TGTGCCAGCAGCCAGGCAGCAAACACTGAAGCTTTCTTT,CASSQAANTEAFF
.,few,TRBJ2-2,TRBV5-1,TGCGCCAGCAGCTTCGGAAGGATTACAGTCAACACCGGGGAGCTGTTTTTT,CASSFGRITVNTGELFF
.,.,TRBJ1-4,TRBV7-2,TGTGCCAGCAGCTTGGAGACAACTAATGAAAAACTGTTTTTT,CASSLETTNEKLFF
.,many,TRBJ2-1,TRBV12-3/TRBV12-4,TGTGCCAGCAGAAAAGTCCGGGAGACGGGAGAGCAGTTCTTC,CASRKVRETGEQFF
TRBD1,few,TRBJ1-2,TRBV4-2,TGTGCCAGCAGCCCGTCCCGGGACAGGGACCGGGACTATGGCTACACCTTC,CASSPSRDRDRDYGYTF
TRBD1,.,TRBJ1-2,TRBV12-3/TRBV12-4,TGTGCCACCGGAGGACAGGGCGGTGGCTACACCTTC,CATGGQGGGYTF
.,.,TRBJ2-5,TRBV24-1,TGTGCCACCAGTGACGCTGGGGGTGTGGGGGAGACCCAGTACTTC,CATSDAGGVGETQYF
TRBD2,.,TRBJ2-3,TRBV27,TGTGCCAGCAGTTCCCGGGGGGAGCATGGGGTAGATACGCAGTATTTT,CASSSRGEHGVDTQYF
.,few,TRBJ2-6,TRBV12-3/TRBV12-4,TGTGCCAGCAGTTCCCCCGGGACCCCTGGGGCCAACGTCCTGACTTTC,CASSSPGTPGANVLTF
TRBD2,.,TRBJ2-7,TRBV7-9,TGTGCCAGCAGCTTAGTTTTGCGAACTAGCGGAGTCTACGAGCAGTACTTC,CASSLVLRTSGVYEQYF
.,.,TRBJ1-3,TRBV12-3/TRBV12-4,TGTGCCAGCAGCCAGAGAGACCCTGGAAACACCATATATTTT,CASSQRDPGNTIYF
TRBD2,.,TRBJ2-3,TRBV6-5,TGTGCCAGCATCAACGACGCCACTAGCGGGTTAAGAGGAGATACGCAGTATTTT,CASINDATSGLRGDTQYF
TRBD2,few,TRBJ2-7,TRBV4-1,TGCGCCAGCAGCCTCGTTCTCCCCCAGCGGGGGGCCCACTACGAGCAGTACTTC,CASSLVLPQRGAHYEQYF
TRBD2,few,TRBJ2-7,TRBV9,TGTGCCAGCAGCGTAGATAGCGGGGGGTCGGGCGAGCAGTACTTC,CASSVDSGGSGEQYF
TRBD2,few,TRBJ2-2,TRBV19,TGTGCCAGTAGTCCCGCTGGTCGCGGGAGGTACACCGGGGAGCTGTTTTTT,CASSPAGRGRYTGELFF
.,once,TRBJ2-3,TRBV24-1,TGTGCCACCAGTGATCCCCTGGCCGATACTCGAAGGATCGAGCAGTATTTT,CATSDPLADTRRIEQYF
TRBD1,.,TRBJ2-1,TRBV12-3/TRBV12-4,TGTGCCAGCAGTCCTGACAGGGTTGAGCAGTTCTTC,CASSPDRVEQFF
TRBD1,.,TRBJ2-2,TRBV18,TGTGCCAGCTCACCAGGACAGGGGGCCGGGAACACCGGGGAGCTGTTTTTT,CASSPGQGAGNTGELFF
.,few,TRBJ2-6,TRBV11-2,TGTGCCAGCAGCTGGACCTCTGGGGCCAACGTCCTGACTTTC,CASSWTSGANVLTF
.,.,TRBJ2-7,TRBV29-1,TGCAGCGTTACCCGGACTCATCTGACCTACGAGCAGTACTTC,CSVTRTHLTYEQYF
.,.,TRBJ1-1,TRBV5-1,TGCGCCAGCGCTGGGACTGAAATGAACACTGAAGCTTTCTTT,CASAGTEMNTEAFF
TRBD2,.,TRBJ2-4,TRBV20-1,TGCAGTGCTAGAGATGGCGCGGGGGGTTACTTC,CSARDGAGGYF
TRBD1,few,TRBJ2-7,TRBV12-3/TRBV12-4,TGTGCCAGCGGGACGGGACAGAACTACGAGCAGTACTTC,CASGTGQNYEQYF
TRBD2,few,TRBJ2-7,TRBV7-6,TGTGCCAGCAGCTCGGGACTAGCGGGGGGGGCCTCCTACGAGCAGTACTTC,CASSSGLAGGASYEQYF
.,.,TRBJ2-2,TRBV2,TGTGCCAGCTTTTTTGCCGGGGAGCTGTTTTTT,CASFFAGELFF
.,.,TRBJ2-3,TRBV30,TGTGCCTGGAGGCCCGTACTAGCCCTCCGGGAAGATACGCAGTATTTT,CAWRPVLALREDTQYF
.,many,TRBJ1-5,TRBV20-1,TGCAGTTCGCTAGGGGGGGACAATCAGCCCCAGCATTTT,CSSLGGDNQPQHF
.,.,TRBJ1-5,TRBV19,TGTGCCAGTAGTAAGGCCCGCGTTGAGGGTCAGCCCCAGCATTTT,CASSKARVEGQPQHF
TRBD2,.,TRBJ2-1,TRBV24-1,TGTGCCACCGAGAATGGCGGGAGTGGATACAATGAGCAGTTCTTC,CATENGGSGYNEQFF
.,few,TRBJ1-1,TRBV12-3/TRBV12-4,TGTGCCAGCATCCTCAGGGGCACTGAAGCTTTCTTT,CASILRGTEAFF
TRBD2,.,TRBJ2-3,TRBV11-3,TGTGCCAGCAGGCCCACTAGCGGGAGTGGAGATACGCAGTATTTT,CASRPTSGSGDTQYF
.,few,TRBJ1-1,TRBV24-1,TGTGCCACCAGTGATTTGGGGGTGGCTGAAGCTTTCTTT,CATSDLGVAEAFF
.,.,TRBJ2-7,TRBV25-1,TGTGCCAGCAGTGACGCCATCTACGAGCAGTACTTC,CASSDAIYEQYF
.,.,TRBJ2-2,TRBV5-1,TGCGCCAGCAGCTTTGGGACGGGGTTGAGCACCGGGGAGCTGTTTTTT,CASSFGTGLSTGELFF
.,.,TRBJ1-2,TRBV12-5,TGTGCTAGTGGTTTGTACCAAGGGCGGCTCTATCGAGGCTACACCTTC,CASGLYQGRLYRGYTF
TRBD1,.,TRBJ2-1,TRBV6-5,TGTGCCAGCAGCCCAGGGACAGGGTTCAATGAGCAGTTCTTC,CASSPGTGFNEQFF
.,.,TRBJ1-2,TRBV5-4,TGTGCCAGCAGCTCAAAGGGGGGGTCTAACTATGGCTACACCTTC,CASSSKGGSNYGYTF
TRBD2,many,TRBJ2-7,TRBV4-2,TGTGCCAGCAGCCAAGATCAGCTAGCGGGTTCCTACGAGCAGTACTTC,CASSQDQLAGSYEQYF
.,.,TRBJ2-3,TRBV7-2,TGTGCCAGCAGCCTGTACTGGGATACGCAGTATTTT,CASSLYWDTQYF
TRBD1,.,TRBJ1-4,TRBV12-3/TRBV12-4,TGTGCCAGCAGCCCGGACAGGAGTAATGAAAAACTGTTTTTT,CASSPDRSNEKLFF
TRBD1,few,TRBJ2-1,TRBV19,TGTGCCAGTAGGTTGACAGGGGTCAATGAGCAGTTCTTC,CASRLTGVNEQFF
TRBD2,few,TRBJ2-1,TRBV7-3,TGTGCCAGCAGCCCATTACTAGCGGGGGCGGTGGATGAGCAGTTCTTC,CASSPLLAGAVDEQFF